This T cell receptor (beta chain) was recovered during a study of T cell responses to AZD1222 COVID-19 vaccine. Study results and limitations: The study sampled repertoires only after the peak T cell response. Among spike-specific TCRs, nearly half reportedly target unmutated variant regions.

Repertoires were generated with immunoSEQ multiplex PCR, while TCRdb's copy carries only in-frame clones and drops some. Of about 150,000 clones in the sample, over 80% were seen once. V gave up 8 bases and J gave up 0 bases, with 11 bases separating them. In germline, CDR1 is MDHEN, CDR2 SYDVKM. CDR3 length equals 15 residues. About this clone itself: As yet, its antigen is unknown.

J is TRBJ2-6 and V is TRBV28; the D is unclear. This TCR was sampled from an adult who received the AZD1222 COVID-19 vaccine. This specimen consisted of peripheral blood, obtained 28 days after the second AZD1222 dose. CDR3 residues: CASGSAASGANVLTF. The CDR3, as DNA: TGTGCCAGCGGTTCAGCAGCCTCTGGGGCCAACGTCCTGACTTTC.